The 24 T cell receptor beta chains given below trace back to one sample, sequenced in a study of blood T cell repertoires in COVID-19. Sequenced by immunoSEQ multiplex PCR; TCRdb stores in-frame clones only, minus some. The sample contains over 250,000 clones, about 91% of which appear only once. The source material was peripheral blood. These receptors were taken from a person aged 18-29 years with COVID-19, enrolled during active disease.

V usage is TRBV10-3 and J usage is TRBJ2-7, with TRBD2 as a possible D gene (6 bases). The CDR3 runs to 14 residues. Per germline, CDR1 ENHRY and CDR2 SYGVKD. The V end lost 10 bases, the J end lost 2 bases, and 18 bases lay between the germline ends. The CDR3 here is CASLALSGPYEQYF. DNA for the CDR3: TGTGCCAGCCTTGCTCTTAGCGGTCCCTACGAGCAGTACTTC.

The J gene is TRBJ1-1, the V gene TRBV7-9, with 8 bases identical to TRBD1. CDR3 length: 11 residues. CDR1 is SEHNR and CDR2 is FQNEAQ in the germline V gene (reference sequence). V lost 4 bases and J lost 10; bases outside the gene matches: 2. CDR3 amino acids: CASSSGQGAFF. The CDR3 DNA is TGTGCCAGCAGCTCTGGACAGGGAGCTTTCTTT.

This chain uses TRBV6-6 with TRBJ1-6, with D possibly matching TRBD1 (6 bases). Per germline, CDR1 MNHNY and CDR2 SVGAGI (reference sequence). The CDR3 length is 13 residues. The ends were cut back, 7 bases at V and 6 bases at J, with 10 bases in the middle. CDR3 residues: CASNREGNSPLHF. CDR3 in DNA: TGTGCCAGCAACAGGGAGGGTAATTCACCCCTCCACTTT.

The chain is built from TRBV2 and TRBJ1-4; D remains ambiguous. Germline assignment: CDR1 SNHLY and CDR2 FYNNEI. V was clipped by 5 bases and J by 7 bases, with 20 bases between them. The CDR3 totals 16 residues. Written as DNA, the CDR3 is TGTGCCAGCAGTCTCCCCCCGGTCGAGGCGCGTGAAAAACTGTTTTTT. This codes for CASSLPPVEAREKLFF.

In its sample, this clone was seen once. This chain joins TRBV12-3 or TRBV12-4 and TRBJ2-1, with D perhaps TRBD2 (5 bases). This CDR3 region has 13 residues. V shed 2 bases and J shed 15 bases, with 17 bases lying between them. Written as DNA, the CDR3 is TGTGCCAGCAGTTTATCTGAAGCCCAGCGGCTGTTCTTC. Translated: CASSLSEAQRLFF.

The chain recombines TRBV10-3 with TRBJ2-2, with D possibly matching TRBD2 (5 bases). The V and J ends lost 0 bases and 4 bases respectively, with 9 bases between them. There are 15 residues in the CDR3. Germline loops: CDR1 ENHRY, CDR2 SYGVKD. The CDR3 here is CAISESEAGTGELFF. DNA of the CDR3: TGTGCCATCAGTGAGTCGGAGGCGGGCACCGGGGAGCTGTTTTTT.

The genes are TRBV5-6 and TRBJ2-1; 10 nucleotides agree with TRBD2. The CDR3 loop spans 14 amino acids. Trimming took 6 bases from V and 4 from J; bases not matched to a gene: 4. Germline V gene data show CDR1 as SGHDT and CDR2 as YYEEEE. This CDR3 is CASIGTSAYNEQFF. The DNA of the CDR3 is TGTGCCAGCATCGGGACTAGCGCTTACAATGAGCAGTTCTTC.

The CDR3 is CASSQGQAGTEAFF. DNA of the CDR3: TGTGCCAGCAGCCAGGGACAGGCGGGCACTGAAGCTTTCTTT. The rearrangement joins TRBV11-2 to TRBJ1-1; 8 bases line up with TRBD1. The CDR3 is 14 amino acids. Trimming at V came to 5 bases and at J to 4 bases, leaving 6 bases not matched to a gene. The germline CDR1 and CDR2 sequences are SGHAT and FQNNGV.

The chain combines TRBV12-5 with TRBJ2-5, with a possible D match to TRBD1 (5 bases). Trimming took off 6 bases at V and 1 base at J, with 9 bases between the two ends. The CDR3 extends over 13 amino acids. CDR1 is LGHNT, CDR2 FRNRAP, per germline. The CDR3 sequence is CASGKDIQETQYF. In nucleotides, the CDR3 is TGTGCTAGTGGGAAGGACATCCAAGAGACCCAGTACTTC.

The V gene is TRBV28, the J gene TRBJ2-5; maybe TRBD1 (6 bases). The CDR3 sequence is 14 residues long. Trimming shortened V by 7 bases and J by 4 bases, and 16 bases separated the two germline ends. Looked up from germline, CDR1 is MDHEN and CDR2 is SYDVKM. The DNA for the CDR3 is TGTGCCAGCAAATCGTTCAGGGGTGGAGAGACCCAGTACTTC. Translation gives CASKSFRGGETQYF.

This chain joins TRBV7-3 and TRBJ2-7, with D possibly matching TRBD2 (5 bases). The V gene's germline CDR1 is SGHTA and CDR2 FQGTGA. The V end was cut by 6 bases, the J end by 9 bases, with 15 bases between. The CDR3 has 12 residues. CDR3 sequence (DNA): TGTGCCAGCAGGCCTCCCGGGAAGGGGCAGTACTTC. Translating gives CASRPPGKGQYF.

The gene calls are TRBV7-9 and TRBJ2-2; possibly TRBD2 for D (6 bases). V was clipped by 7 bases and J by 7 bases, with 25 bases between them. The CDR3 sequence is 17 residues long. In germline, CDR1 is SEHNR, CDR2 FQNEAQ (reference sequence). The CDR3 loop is CASIKLGPGRLSGELFF. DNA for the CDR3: TGTGCCAGCATCAAATTAGGGCCCGGGAGATTAAGCGGGGAGCTGTTTTTT.

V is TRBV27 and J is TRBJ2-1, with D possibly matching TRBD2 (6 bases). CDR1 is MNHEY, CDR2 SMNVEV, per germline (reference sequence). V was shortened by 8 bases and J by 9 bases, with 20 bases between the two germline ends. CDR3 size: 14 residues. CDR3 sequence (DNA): TGTGCCAGCGGAACCGGTAGCGGTTTGGCTGAGCAGTTCTTC. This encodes CASGTGSGLAEQFF.

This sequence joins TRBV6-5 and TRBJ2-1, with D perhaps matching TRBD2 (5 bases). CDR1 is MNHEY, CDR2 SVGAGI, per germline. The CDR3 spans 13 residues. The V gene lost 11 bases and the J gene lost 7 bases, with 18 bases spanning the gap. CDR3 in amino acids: CAVSWTSVNEQFF. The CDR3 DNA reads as TGTGCCGTCTCCTGGACTTCGGTGAATGAGCAGTTCTTC.

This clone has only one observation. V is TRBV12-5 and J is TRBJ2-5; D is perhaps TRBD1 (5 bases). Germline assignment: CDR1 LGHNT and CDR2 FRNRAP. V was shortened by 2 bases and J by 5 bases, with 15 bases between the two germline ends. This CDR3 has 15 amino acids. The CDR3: CASGLIVGVGETQYF. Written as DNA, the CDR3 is TGTGCTAGTGGTTTGATTGTAGGGGTTGGGGAGACCCAGTACTTC.

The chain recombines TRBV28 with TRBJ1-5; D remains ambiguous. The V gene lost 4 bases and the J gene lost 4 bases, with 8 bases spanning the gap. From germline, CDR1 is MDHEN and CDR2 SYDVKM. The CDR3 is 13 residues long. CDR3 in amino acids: CASSWQFNQPQHF. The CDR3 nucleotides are TGTGCCAGCAGTTGGCAGTTTAATCAGCCCCAGCATTTT.

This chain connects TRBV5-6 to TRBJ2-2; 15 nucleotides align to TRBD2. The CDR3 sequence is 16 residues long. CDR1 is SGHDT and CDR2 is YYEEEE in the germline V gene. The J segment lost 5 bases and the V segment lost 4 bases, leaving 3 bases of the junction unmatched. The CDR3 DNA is TGTGCCAGCAGCCAGGGACTAGCGGGAGGAACCGGGGAGCTGTTTTTT. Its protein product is CASSQGLAGGTGELFF. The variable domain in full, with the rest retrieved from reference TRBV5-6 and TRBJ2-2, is DAGVTQSPTHLIKTRGQQVTLRCSPKSGHDTVSWYQQALGQGPQFIFQYYEEEERQRGNFPDRFSGHQFPNYSSELNVNALLLGDSALYLCASSQGLAGGTGELFFGEGSRLTVL.

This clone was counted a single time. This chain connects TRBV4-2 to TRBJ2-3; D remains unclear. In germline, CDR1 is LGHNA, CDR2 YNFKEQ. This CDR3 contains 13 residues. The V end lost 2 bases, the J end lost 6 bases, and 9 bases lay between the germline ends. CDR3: CASSQSNFDTQYF. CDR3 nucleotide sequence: TGTGCCAGCAGCCAATCTAACTTTGATACGCAGTATTTT.

The CDR3 DNA sequence: TGTGCCAGCAGCCAAGATGGAGGGTCCCGGGAGCAGTTCTTC. Translated: CASSQDGGSREQFF. The V call is TRBV3-1 (or the pseudogene TRBV3-2), the J call TRBJ2-1; TRBD2 might be the D (6 bases). V lost 0 bases, J lost 10 bases, and 13 bases lay in between. The CDR3 extends over 14 amino acids. Per germline, CDR1 LGHDT and CDR2 YNNKEL (reference sequence).

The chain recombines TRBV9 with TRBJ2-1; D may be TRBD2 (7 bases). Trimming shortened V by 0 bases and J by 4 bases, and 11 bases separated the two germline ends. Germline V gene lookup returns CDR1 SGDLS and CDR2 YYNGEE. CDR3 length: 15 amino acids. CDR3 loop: CASSVGGGRYNEQFF. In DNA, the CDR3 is TGTGCCAGCAGCGTAGGCGGGGGCCGATACAATGAGCAGTTCTTC.

In DNA form, the CDR3 reads TGTGCCAGCAGCCCGACACTAGCGGGAGGTCCCTACAATGAGCAGTTCTTC. This encodes CASSPTLAGGPYNEQFF. The V gene is TRBV7-6, the J gene TRBJ2-1; 12 positions agree with TRBD2. With V trimmed by 5 bases and J by 2 bases, 7 bases remained unmatched. This CDR3 spans 17 amino acids. The germline gives CDR1 SGHVS, CDR2 FNYEAQ.

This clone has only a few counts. The CDR3: CASSQGPGQGNTGELFF. The DNA for the CDR3 is TGCGCCAGCAGCCAAGGACCGGGACAGGGGAACACCGGGGAGCTGTTTTTT. The chain couples TRBV4-1 to TRBJ2-2; 9 nucleotides match TRBD1. This CDR3 is built from 17 residues. V lost 1 base, J lost 1 base, and 4 bases stayed unmatched. In germline, CDR1 is MGHRA, CDR2 YSYEKL.

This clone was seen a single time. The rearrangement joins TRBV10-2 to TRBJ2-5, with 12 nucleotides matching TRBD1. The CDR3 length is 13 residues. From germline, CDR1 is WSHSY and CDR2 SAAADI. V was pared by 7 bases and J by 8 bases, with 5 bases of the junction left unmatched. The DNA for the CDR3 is TGCGCCAGCATGCCGGGACAGGGGGCAACCCAGTACTTC. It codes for CASMPGQGATQYF.

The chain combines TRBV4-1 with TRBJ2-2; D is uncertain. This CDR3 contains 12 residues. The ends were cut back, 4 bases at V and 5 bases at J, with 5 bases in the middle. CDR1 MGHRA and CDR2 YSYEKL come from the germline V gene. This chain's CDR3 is CASSPQTGELFF. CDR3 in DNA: TGCGCCAGCAGCCCACAGACCGGGGAGCTGTTTTTT.